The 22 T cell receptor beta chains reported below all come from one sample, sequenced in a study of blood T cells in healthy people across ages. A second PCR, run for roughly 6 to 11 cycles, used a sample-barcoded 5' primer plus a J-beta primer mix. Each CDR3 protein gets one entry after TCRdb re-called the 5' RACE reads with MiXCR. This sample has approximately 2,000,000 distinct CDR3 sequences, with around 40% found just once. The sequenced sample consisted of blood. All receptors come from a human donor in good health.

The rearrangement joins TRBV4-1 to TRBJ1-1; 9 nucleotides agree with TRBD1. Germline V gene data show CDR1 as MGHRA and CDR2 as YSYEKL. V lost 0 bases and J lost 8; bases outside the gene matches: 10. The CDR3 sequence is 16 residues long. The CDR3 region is CASSQDGGTGLGEAFF. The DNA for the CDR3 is TGCGCCAGCAGCCAAGATGGTGGGACAGGGTTGGGCGAAGCTTTCTTT.

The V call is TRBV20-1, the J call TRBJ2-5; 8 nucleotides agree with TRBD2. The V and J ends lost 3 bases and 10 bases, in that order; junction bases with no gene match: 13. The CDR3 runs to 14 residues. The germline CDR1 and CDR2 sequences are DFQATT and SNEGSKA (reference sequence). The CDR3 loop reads CSARAGTRPRDQYF. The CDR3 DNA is TGCAGTGCTAGGGCCGGGACTAGACCCAGAGACCAGTACTTC.

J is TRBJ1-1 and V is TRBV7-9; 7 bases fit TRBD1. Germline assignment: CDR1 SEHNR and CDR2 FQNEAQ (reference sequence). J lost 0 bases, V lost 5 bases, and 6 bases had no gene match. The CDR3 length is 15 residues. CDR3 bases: TGTGCCAGCAGCGCCGGGACAGCTATGAACACTGAAGCTTTCTTT. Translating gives CASSAGTAMNTEAFF.

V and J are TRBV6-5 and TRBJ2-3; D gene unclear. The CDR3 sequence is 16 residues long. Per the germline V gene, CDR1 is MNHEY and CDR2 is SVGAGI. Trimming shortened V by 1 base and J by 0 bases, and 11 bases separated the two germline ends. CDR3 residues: CASSYYGNTSTDTQYF. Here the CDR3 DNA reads TGTGCCAGCAGTTACTATGGCAACACTAGCACAGATACGCAGTATTTT.

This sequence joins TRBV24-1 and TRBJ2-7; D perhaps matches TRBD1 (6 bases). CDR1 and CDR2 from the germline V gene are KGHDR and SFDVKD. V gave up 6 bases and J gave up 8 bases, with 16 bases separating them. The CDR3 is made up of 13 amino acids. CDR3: CATSNVPGTKQYF. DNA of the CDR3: TGTGCCACCAGTAATGTCCCCGGGACAAAGCAGTACTTC.

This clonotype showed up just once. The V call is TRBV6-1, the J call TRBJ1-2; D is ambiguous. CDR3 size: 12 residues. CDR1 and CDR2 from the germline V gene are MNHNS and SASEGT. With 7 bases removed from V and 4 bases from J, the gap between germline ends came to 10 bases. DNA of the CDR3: TGTGCCAGCACTGAGGAGATCTATGGCTACACCTTC. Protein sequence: CASTEEIYGYTF.

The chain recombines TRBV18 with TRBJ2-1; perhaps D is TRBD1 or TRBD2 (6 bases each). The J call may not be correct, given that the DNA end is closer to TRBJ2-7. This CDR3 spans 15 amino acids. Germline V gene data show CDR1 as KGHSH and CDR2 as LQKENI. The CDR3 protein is CASSPLGGSYNEQYF. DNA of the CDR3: TGTGCCAGCTCACCCCTAGGGGGGTCCTACAATGAGCAGTACTTC.

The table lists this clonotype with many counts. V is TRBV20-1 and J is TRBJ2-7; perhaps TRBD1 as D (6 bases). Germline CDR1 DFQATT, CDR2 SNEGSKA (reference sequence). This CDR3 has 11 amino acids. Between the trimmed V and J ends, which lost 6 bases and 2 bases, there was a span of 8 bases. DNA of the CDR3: TGCAGTGCGGACAGAACCTACGAGCAGTACTTC. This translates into CSADRTYEQYF.

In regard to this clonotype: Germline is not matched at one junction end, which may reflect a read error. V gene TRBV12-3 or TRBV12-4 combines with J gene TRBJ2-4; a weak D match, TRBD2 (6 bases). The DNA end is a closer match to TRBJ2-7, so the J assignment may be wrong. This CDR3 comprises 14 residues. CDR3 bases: TGTGCCAGCAATTTTGGAGGGGACTCCTTCGAGCAGTACTTC. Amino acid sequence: CASNFGGDSFEQYF.

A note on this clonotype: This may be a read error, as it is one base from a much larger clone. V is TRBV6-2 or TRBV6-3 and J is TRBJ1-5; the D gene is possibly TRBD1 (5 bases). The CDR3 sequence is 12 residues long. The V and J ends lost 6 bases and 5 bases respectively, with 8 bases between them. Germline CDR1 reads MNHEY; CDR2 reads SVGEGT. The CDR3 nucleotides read TGTGCCAGCAGATTCAGGGATCAGCCCCAGCATTTT. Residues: CASRFRDQPQHF.

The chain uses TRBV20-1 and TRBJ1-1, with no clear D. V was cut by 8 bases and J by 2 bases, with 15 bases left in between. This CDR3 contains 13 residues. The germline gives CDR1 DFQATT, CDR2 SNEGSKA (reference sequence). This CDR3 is CSIPGAVNTEAFF. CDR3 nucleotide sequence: TGCAGTATACCAGGTGCAGTTAACACTGAAGCTTTCTTT.

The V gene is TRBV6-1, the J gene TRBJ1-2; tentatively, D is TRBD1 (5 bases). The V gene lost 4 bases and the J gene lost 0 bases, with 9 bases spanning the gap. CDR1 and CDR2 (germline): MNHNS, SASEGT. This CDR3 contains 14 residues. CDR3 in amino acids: CASSATVTNYGYTF. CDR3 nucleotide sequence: TGTGCCAGCAGTGCGACAGTAACTAACTATGGCTACACCTTC.

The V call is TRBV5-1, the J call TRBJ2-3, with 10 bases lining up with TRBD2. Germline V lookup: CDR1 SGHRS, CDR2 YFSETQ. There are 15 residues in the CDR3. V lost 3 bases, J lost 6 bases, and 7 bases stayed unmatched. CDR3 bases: TGCGCCAGCAGCTCTACTAGCGGGGTAGAGGATACGCAGTATTTT. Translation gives CASSSTSGVEDTQYF.

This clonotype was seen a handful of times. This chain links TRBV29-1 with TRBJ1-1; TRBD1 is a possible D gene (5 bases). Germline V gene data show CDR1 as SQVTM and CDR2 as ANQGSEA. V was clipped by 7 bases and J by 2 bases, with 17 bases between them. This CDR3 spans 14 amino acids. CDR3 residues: CSAYGGGSNTEAFF. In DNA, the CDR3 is TGCAGCGCCTACGGGGGAGGGAGCAACACTGAAGCTTTCTTT.

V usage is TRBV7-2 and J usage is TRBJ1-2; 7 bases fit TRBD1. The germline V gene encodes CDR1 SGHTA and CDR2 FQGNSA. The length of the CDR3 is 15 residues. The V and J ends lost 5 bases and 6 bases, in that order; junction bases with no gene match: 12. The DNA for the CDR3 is TGTGCCAGCAGCCCTAGTGGGTACAGGGGTAATGGCTACACCTTC. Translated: CASSPSGYRGNGYTF.

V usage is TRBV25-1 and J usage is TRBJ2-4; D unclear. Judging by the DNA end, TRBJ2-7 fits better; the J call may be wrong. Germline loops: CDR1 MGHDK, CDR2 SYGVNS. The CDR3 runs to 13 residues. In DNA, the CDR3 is TGTGCCAGCAGTGGCCAGCCTTTCTACGAGCAGTACTTC. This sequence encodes CASSGQPFYEQYF.

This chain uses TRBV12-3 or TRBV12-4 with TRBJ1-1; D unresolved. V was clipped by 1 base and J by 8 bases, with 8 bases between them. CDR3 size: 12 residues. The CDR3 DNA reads TGTGCCAGCAGTTTAGAGAGCGGGGAAGCTTTCTTT. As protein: CASSLESGEAFF.

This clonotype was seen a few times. CDR3 nucleotides: TGCGCCAGCAGCTCACCGACTAGCGGGGCACAAGAGACCCAGTACTTC. Its protein is CASSSPTSGAQETQYF. This rearrangement joins TRBV5-1 to TRBJ2-5; 11 bases agree with TRBD2. The germline V gene encodes CDR1 SGHRS and CDR2 YFSETQ. J was trimmed by 2 bases and V by 3 bases; bases with no gene match: 6. This CDR3 comprises 16 residues.

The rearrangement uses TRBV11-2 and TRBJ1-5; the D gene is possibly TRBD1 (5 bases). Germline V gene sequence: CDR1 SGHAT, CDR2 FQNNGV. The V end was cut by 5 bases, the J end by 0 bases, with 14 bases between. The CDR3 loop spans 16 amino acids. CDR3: CASSRSGTSSNQPQHF. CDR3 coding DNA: TGTGCCAGCAGCCGATCCGGGACTTCTAGCAATCAGCCCCAGCATTTT.

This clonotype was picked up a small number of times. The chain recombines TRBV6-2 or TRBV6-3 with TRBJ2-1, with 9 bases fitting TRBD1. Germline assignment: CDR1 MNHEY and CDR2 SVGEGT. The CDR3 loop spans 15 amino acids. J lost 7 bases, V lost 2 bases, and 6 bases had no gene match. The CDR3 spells CASSYTGQGNNEQFF. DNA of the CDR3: TGTGCCAGCAGTTACACGGGACAGGGTAATAATGAGCAGTTCTTC.

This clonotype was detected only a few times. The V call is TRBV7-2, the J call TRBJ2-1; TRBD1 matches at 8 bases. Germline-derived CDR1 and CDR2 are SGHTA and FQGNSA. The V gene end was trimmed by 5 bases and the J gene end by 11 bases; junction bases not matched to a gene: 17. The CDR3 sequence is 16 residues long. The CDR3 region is CASSPRSGQGARKQFF. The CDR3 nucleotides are TGTGCCAGCAGCCCTCGCTCCGGACAGGGTGCCCGCAAGCAGTTCTTC.

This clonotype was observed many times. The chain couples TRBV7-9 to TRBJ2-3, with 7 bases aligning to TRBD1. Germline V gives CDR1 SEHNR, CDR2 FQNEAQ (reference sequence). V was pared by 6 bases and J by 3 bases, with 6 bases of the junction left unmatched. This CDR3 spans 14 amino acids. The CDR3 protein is CASSSGTDTDTQYF. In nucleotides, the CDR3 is TGTGCCAGCAGTAGTGGGACAGATACAGATACGCAGTATTTT. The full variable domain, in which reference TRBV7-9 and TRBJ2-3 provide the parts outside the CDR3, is DTGVSQNPRHKITKRGQNVTFRCDPISEHNRLYWYRQTLGQGPEFLTYFQNEAQLEKSRLLSDRFSAERPKGSFSTLEIQRTEQGDSAMYLCASSSGTDTDTQYFGPGTRLTVL.